Listed below are T cell receptor beta chains from one sample, sequenced in a study of glioma-infiltrating T cells after dendritic cell vaccination. Method: immunoSEQ multiplex PCR; TCRdb's copy keeps in-frame clones and lacks some. The sample holds around 23,000 clones; roughly 90% are singletons and the top ten take under 3%. This specimen consisted of blood, obtained after dendritic cell vaccination. Receptors were obtained from a human donor with glioblastoma. CDR3s include the opening cysteine and the closing phenylalanine or tryptophan. A D gene is named only where the DNA matches it firmly. Expanded clones are given a class, and other clones once, few, many or no size at all.

V gene,J gene,D gene,clone size,CDR3 DNA,CDR3 protein
TRBV10-2,TRBJ1-5,-,few,TGCGCCACCCGCGGTGGCAGGGCAACGCATTTT,CATRGGRATHF
TRBV29-1,TRBJ2-5,TRBD1,-,TGCAGCGTTGGAAGTGGGGGACAGGGGCTGGAGACCCAGTACTTC,CSVGSGGQGLETQYF
TRBV11-2,TRBJ2-5,-,once,TGTGCCAGCAGCTTAGGGGTTTTATTGGGAGGAGAGACCCAGTACTTC,CASSLGVLLGGETQYF
TRBV6-1,TRBJ1-1,-,-,TGTGCCAGCAGTGCCAGGGAAAACACTGAAGCTTTCTTT,CASSARENTEAFF
TRBV5-1,TRBJ1-4,TRBD1,-,TGCGCCAGCAGCCATACGGACAGGGTAAAACTGTTTTTT,CASSHTDRVKLFF
TRBV6-4,TRBJ2-2,-,few,TGTGCCAGCAGTGACGGAGGGGCGGACACCGGGGAGCTGTTTTTT,CASSDGGADTGELFF
TRBV6-1,TRBJ1-1,TRBD1,-,TGTGCCAGCAGTGAAGCGAGGACAGGGGCGACTAAAATGAACACTGAAGCTTTCTTT,CASSEARTGATKMNTEAFF
TRBV5-1,TRBJ2-3,TRBD1,-,TGCGCCAGCAGCTTTGGAGAACAGGGGGGCACAGATACGCAGTATTTT,CASSFGEQGGTDTQYF
TRBV4-2,TRBJ2-5,TRBD2,-,TGTGCCAGCAGCCAAAGCCTCACTAGCGGGGGGGGAGGAGAGACCCAGTACTTC,CASSQSLTSGGGGETQYF
TRBV11-2,TRBJ2-7,-,few,TGTGCCAGCAGCTTCGGGACGGGTCGGGGGAGCGAGCAGTACTTC,CASSFGTGRGSEQYF
TRBV6-1,TRBJ2-7,TRBD1,-,TGTGCCAGCAGTCGGGACGGGACAGGGGGCTACGAGCAGTACTTC,CASSRDGTGGYEQYF
TRBV12-5,TRBJ2-5,TRBD2,-,TGTGCTAGTGGTCACGGGGGGGGAGAGACCCAGTACTTC,CASGHGGGETQYF